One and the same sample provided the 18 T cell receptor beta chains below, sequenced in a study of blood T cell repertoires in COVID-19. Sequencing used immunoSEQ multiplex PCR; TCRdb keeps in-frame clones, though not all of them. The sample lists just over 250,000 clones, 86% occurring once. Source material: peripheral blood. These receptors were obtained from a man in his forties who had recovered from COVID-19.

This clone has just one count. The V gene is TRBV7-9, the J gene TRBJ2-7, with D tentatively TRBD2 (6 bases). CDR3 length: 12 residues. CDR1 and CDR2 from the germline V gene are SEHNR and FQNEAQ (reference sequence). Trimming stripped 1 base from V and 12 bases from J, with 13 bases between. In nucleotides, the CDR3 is TGTGCCAGCAGCTTAGAAATGGGACTGGTGTACTTC. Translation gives CASSLEMGLVYF.

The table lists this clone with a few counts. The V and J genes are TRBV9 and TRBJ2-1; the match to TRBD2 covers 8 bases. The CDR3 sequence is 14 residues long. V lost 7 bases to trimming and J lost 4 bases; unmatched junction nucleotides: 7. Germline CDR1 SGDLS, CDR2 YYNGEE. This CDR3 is CASRPGLDYNEQFF. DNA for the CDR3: TGTGCCAGCCGGCCGGGACTAGATTACAATGAGCAGTTCTTC.

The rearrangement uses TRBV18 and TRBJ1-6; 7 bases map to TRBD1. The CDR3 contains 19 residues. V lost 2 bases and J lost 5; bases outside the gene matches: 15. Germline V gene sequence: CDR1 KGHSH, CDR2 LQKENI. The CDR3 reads CASSPKTGMGAGDNSPLHF. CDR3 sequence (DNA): TGTGCCAGCTCACCAAAGACAGGGATGGGGGCAGGAGATAATTCACCCCTCCACTTT. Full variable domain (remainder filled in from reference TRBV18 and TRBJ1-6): NAGVMQNPRHLVRRRGQEARLRCSPMKGHSHVYWYRQLPEEGLKFMVYLQKENIIDESGMPKERFSAEFPKEGPSILRIQQVVRGDSAAYFCASSPKTGMGAGDNSPLHFGNGTRLTVT.

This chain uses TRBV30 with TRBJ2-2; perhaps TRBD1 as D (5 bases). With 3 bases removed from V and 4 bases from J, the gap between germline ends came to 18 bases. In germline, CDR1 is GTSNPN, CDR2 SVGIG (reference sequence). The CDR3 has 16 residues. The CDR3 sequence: CAWSLYPRAGTGELFF. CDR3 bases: TGTGCCTGGAGCTTGTACCCCAGGGCTGGCACCGGGGAGCTGTTTTTT.

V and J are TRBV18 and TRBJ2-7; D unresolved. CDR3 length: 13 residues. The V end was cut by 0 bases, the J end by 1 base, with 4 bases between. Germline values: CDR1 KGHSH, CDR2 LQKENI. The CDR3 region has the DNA TGTGCCAGCTCACCACCCCAGTCCTACGAGCAGTACTTC. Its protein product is CASSPPQSYEQYF. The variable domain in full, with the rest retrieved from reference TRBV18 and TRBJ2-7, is NAGVMQNPRHLVRRRGQEARLRCSPMKGHSHVYWYRQLPEEGLKFMVYLQKENIIDESGMPKERFSAEFPKEGPSILRIQQVVRGDSAAYFCASSPPQSYEQYFGPGTRLTVT.

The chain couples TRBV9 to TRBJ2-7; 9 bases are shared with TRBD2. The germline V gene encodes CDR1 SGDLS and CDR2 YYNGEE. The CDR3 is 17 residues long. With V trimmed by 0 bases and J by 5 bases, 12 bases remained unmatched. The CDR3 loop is CASSVVGTGTSSDEQYF. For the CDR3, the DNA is TGTGCCAGCAGCGTAGTGGGGACCGGGACTAGCAGCGACGAGCAGTACTTC.

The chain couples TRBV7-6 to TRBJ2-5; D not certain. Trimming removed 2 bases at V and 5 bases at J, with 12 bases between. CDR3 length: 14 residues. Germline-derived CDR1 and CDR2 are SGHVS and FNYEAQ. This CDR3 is CASSLRIEEETQYF. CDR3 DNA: TGTGCCAGCAGCTTAAGGATTGAGGAGGAGACCCAGTACTTC.

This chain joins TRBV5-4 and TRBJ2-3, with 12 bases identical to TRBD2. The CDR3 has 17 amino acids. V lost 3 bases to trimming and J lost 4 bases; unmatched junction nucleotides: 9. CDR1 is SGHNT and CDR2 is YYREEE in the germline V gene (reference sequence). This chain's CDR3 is CASSSELAGGYADTQYF. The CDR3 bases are TGTGCCAGCAGCTCGGAACTAGCGGGAGGTTATGCAGATACGCAGTATTTT. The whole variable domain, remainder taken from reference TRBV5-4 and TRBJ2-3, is ETGVTQSPTHLIKTRGQQVTLRCSSQSGHNTVSWYQQALGQGPQFIFQYYREEENGRGNFPPRFSGLQFPNYSSELNVNALELDDSALYLCASSSELAGGYADTQYFGPGTRLTVL.

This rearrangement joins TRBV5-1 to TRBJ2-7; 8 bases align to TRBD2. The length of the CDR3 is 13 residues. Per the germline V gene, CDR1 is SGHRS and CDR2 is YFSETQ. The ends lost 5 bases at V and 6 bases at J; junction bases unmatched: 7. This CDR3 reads CASRVAGTGEQYF. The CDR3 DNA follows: TGCGCCAGCAGGGTAGCGGGAACGGGCGAGCAGTACTTC.

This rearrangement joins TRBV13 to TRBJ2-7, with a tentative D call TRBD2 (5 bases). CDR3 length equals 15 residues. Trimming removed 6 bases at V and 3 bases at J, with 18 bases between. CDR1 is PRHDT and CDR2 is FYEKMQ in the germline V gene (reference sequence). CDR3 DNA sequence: TGTGCCAGCAGATCCGAGGCCCGGGGTTTCTACGAGCAGTACTTC. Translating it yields CASRSEARGFYEQYF.

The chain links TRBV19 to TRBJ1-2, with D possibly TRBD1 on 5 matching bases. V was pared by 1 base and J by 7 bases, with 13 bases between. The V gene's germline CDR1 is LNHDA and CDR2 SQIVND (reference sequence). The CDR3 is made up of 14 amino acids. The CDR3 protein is CASSIGSGLSGYTF. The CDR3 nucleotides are TGTGCCAGTAGTATAGGATCAGGGTTGAGTGGCTACACCTTC.

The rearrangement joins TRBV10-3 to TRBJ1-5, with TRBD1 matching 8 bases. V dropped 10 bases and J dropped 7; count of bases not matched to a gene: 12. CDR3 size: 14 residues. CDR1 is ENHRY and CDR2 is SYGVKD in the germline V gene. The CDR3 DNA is TGTGCCACCTGGAATGGACAGGGTTGGCAGCCCCAGCATTTT. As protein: CATWNGQGWQPQHF.

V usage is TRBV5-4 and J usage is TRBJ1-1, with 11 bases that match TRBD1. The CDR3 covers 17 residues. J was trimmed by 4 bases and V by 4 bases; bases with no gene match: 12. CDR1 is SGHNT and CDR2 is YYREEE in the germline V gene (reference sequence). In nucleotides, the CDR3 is TGTGCCAGCAGCGCCCCGGGACAGGGGGGGAGGTCCACTGAAGCTTTCTTT. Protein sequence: CASSAPGQGGRSTEAFF.

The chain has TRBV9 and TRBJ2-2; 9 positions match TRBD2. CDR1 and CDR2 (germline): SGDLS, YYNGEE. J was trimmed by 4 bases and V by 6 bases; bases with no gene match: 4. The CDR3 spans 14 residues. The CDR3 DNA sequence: TGTGCCAGCACCGGGACTAGCAGCACCGGGGAGCTGTTTTTT. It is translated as CASTGTSSTGELFF.

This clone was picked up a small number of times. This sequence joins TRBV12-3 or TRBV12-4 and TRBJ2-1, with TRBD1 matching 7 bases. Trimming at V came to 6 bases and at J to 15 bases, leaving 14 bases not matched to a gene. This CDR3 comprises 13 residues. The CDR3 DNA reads TGTGCCAGCAGGGACCGTGGACAGGCGATGTCGTTCTTC. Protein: CASRDRGQAMSFF.

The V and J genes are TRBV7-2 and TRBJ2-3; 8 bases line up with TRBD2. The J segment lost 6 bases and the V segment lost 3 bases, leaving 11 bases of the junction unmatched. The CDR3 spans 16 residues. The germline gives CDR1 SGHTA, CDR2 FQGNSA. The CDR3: CASSFSSPGGPDTQYF. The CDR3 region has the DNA TGTGCCAGCAGCTTTTCCTCGCCGGGGGGGCCCGATACGCAGTATTTT.

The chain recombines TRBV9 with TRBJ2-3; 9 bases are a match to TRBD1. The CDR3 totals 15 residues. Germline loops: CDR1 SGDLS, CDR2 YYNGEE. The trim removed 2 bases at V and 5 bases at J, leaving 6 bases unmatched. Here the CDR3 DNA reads TGTGCCAGCAGCGTGGACGACAGGGGGTTAGATACGCAGTATTTT. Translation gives CASSVDDRGLDTQYF.

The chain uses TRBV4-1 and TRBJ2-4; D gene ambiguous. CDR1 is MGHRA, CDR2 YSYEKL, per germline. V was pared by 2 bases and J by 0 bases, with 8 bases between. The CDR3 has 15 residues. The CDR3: CASSQPFLAKNIQYF. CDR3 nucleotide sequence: TGCGCCAGCAGCCAACCCTTCTTAGCCAAAAACATTCAGTACTTC.